This TCR beta chain was documented in a study of CXCR3-negative and CXCR3-positive naive CD8 T cells. The CDR3 loop spans 13 amino acids. UMI-tagged TRB cDNA libraries were built via 5' RACE. No DNA is given; TCRdb re-called the 5' RACE reads and lists each CDR3 protein once. This listing includes approximately 100,000 distinct CDR3 sequences. Notes on this clonotype: No antigen is known for it.

Points from the study as a whole: TRB CDR3 hydrophobicity was greater in CXCR3-positive naive cells than in CXCR3-negative naive cells.

The chain combines TRBV23-1 with TRBJ1-1; TCRdb proposes TRBD1, but this gene call is untestable without DNA. TRBV23-1 counts as an open reading frame of uncertain function. This clonotype was obtained from a human donor in good health. Some clones in this sample may be carry-over from other donors' samples. Sequenced sample: naive CXCR3+ CD8+ T cells from blood. Subset indicated: CD45RO-CCR7+CD27+CD95- naive CD8+ T cells expressing CXCR3 (TNR3+). The CDR3 sequence: CASTGHPCTEAFF.